Below, one TCR beta chain is given with its context. What it recognizes is unknown. The data stem from a study of shared clonotypes between healthy human individuals. Study results and caveats: Estimated clonotype richness was generally higher in naive than memory subsets.

The repertoire was sequenced with immunoSEQ multiplex PCR; TCRdb's copy has only in-frame clones and lacks some. The sample lists a few million clones, approximately 94% occurring once. Losses at the gene ends were 1 base for V and 7 bases for J; bases not matched to a gene: 8. The CDR3 sequence is 15 residues long. Germline V gene data show CDR1 as SGHTA and CDR2 as FQGNSA. The study drew all its donors from Caucasian adults living in Nashville, Tennessee. The investigators split CD4+ cells into a CD45RA+ naive subset and a CD45RA-negative memory subset. Specimen: naive CD4+ T cells sorted from blood. Subset specified: CD45RA+ positively selected. V usage is TRBV7-2 and J usage is TRBJ2-7; 9 bases match TRBD2. This clonotype was obtained from a man younger than 35 in good health. The CDR3 loop is CASSLDRLAGSEQYF. The CDR3 coding sequence is TGTGCCAGCAGCTTAGATAGGCTAGCGGGGAGTGAGCAGTACTTC.